The entry below gives a single TCR beta chain sequence along with its context. One junction end disagrees with the germline gene, perhaps due to a read error. This entry comes from a study of blood T cell repertoires in COVID-19. Whole-study context: Samples of COVID-19 (acute and convalescent) were obtained from the United States, Italy and Spain. T cells, B-cell-depleted T cells, or PBMCs supplied cDNA or gDNA.

Study processing details: Amplification of reference gene primers was used by the study to estimate nucleated cell counts. Profiled with immunoSEQ multiplex PCR; TCRdb holds only in-frame clones, not every one. Clonal size and the V and J genes are those of that table, whereas D and trimming came from the DNA. The sample comprises approximately 130,000 clones, 85% to 90% of which are singletons, and 2% to 2.5% rests with the top ten. The CDR3 length is 10 residues. This TCR derives from a woman between 50 and 59 years old with acute or convalescent COVID-19. The chain joins TRBV12-3 or TRBV12-4 to TRBJ1-5, with D hard to call. The sequenced sample was peripheral blood. The DNA for the CDR3 is TGTGCCAGCGGTTTTCGGCCCCAGCATTTT. Its translation: CASGFRPQHF.